Detailed here is one TCR beta chain. Original processing methods: Reference gene primer amplification yielded estimated nucleated cell counts. Data came from immunoSEQ multiplex PCR; TCRdb stores just in-frame clones and leaves some out. From that table come the V and J calls and clone size; the DNA was used to work out D and trimming. The sample consists of 200,000 to 250,000 clones, 75% to 85% of them appearing once. There are 16 residues in the CDR3. Germline lookup yields CDR1 LGHNA and CDR2 YNFKEQ. V shed 1 base and J shed 0 bases, with 12 bases lying between them. The data are from a study of blood T cell repertoires in COVID-19. Study-level information: The United States, Italy and Spain provided the acute and convalescent COVID-19 samples. The cDNA or gDNA used as material had been derived from T cells, B-cell-depleted T cells, or PBMCs.

Sequencing used peripheral blood. This sequence originates from a woman in her 70s with COVID-19, enrolled during active disease. The rearrangement joins TRBV4-2 to TRBJ1-1, with no clear D. In DNA, the CDR3 is TGTGCCAGCAGCCAAGCCTCGAGGAGCATGAACACTGAAGCTTTCTTT. Its translation is CASSQASRSMNTEAFF.